This is a list of T cell receptor beta chains from one sample in a study of T cell responses to AZD1222 COVID-19 vaccine. Assay used: immunoSEQ multiplex PCR; TCRdb lists only in-frame clones, some missing. Of 250,000 or so clones listed, roughly 93% are singletons. The specimen was peripheral blood, collected on day 0 of AZD1222 vaccination. The receptor set was obtained from an adult in good health. Both conserved end residues are part of each CDR3. A D gene is named only where the DNA matches it firmly. Expanded clones are given a class, and other clones once, few, many or no size at all.

clone_size j_call d_call v_call cdr3_nt cdr3_aa
. TRBJ2-1 TRBD2 TRBV2 TGTGCCAGCAGTGGTCGTGAGTTCCCTAGCGGGGGGGGGTACAATGAGCAGTTCTTC CASSGREFPSGGGYNEQFF
. TRBJ2-1 TRBD2 TRBV28 TGTGCCAGCCGACTAGCGTATGAGCAGTTCTTC CASRLAYEQFF
. TRBJ1-1 . TRBV2 TGTGCCAGCCACTGGGCGGAGAACACTGAAGCTTTCTTT CASHWAENTEAFF
. TRBJ2-1 TRBD2 TRBV29-1 TGCAGCGTTGCCCGAACTAGCGGGGGGGCCAATGAGCAGTTCTTC CSVARTSGGANEQFF
few TRBJ1-6 TRBD1 TRBV19 TGTGCCAGTAGTCCCGACAGGGGCGGGGATTCACCCCTCCACTTT CASSPDRGGDSPLHF
. TRBJ1-5 . TRBV19 TGTGCCAGTAGTATAAGAGAGAGCCAGCATTTT CASSIRESQHF
. TRBJ1-1 . TRBV7-2 TGTGCCAGCAGCCACGGACTGACGAACACTGAAGCTTTCTTT CASSHGLTNTEAFF
. TRBJ1-5 . TRBV7-8 TGTGCCAGCAGCCGCAACCTGGGGCGTCGAAATCAGCCCCAGCATTTT CASSRNLGRRNQPQHF
. TRBJ1-6 TRBD1 TRBV3-1/TRBV3-2 TGTGCCAGCAGCCCGACAGGGAAGAATTCACCCCTCCACTTT CASSPTGKNSPLHF
. TRBJ1-2 . TRBV6-5 TGTGCCAGCAGTTACTCCGGGGCGACTAACTATGGCTACACCTTC CASSYSGATNYGYTF
few TRBJ1-1 . TRBV6-2/TRBV6-3 TGTGCCAGCAGTAACAGGGTCGGCACTGAAGCTTTCTTT CASSNRVGTEAFF
. TRBJ2-2 . TRBV7-8 TGTGCCAGCAGCTTAGTTCAGGTTACCGGGGAGCTGTTTTTT CASSLVQVTGELFF
. TRBJ2-1 TRBD1 TRBV11-2 TGTGCCAGCAGCTCCCATAGGGGGCCCTACAATGAGCAGTTCTTC CASSSHRGPYNEQFF
. TRBJ2-7 TRBD2 TRBV9 TGTGCCAGCAGCCCCAGGGAGGGCGAGCAGTACTTC CASSPREGEQYF
. TRBJ1-1 . TRBV28 TGTGCCAGCGGGGGTCACTTGAACACTGAAGCTTTCTTT CASGGHLNTEAFF
. TRBJ2-5 TRBD1 TRBV2 TGTGCCAGCAGCAAGGACAGGGGCCAAGAGACCCAGTACTTC CASSKDRGQETQYF
. TRBJ1-5 . TRBV19 TGTGCCAGTAGTCCCGGTGGTGTAGGTCAGCCCCAGCATTTT CASSPGGVGQPQHF
once TRBJ1-1 . TRBV7-2 TGTGCCAGCAGCTCCTTAAACGGGAACACTGAAGCTTTCTTT CASSSLNGNTEAFF
. TRBJ1-1 . TRBV6-1 TGTGCCAGCAGTGATCAGCTGGCCCTCCCTGCCGCTTTCTTT CASSDQLALPAAFF
. TRBJ2-7 TRBD2 TRBV3-1/TRBV3-2 TGTGCCAGCAGCCAAGCCCAGACTAGCTCCTCCTACGAGCAGTACTTC CASSQAQTSSSYEQYF
. TRBJ1-1 . TRBV5-4 TGTGCCAGCAGCTTGGCCGGGGGGAGCACTGAAGCTTTCTTT CASSLAGGSTEAFF
. TRBJ2-3 . TRBV25-1 TGTGCCAGCGGAAACGGGGGCGGCACAGATACGCAGTATTTT CASGNGGGTDTQYF
. TRBJ2-2 TRBD2 TRBV7-6 TGTGCCAGCAGCTTAGGGTCTAGCGGGAGTGCGAACACCGGGGAGCTGTTTTTT CASSLGSSGSANTGELFF
. TRBJ1-6 . TRBV18 TGTGCCAGCTCACCGGGACTTCAGGCACCCCTCCACTTT CASSPGLQAPLHF
. TRBJ2-7 . TRBV5-1 TGCGCCAGCAGCTCGACGCTCGGGTACGAGCAGTACTTC CASSSTLGYEQYF
. TRBJ2-5 . TRBV5-4 TGTGCCAGCAGCTTGGCCTCTGGTCAAGAGACCCAGTACTTC CASSLASGQETQYF
once TRBJ2-5 . TRBV11-1 TGTGCCAGCAGCTACGGGGGGCAGTTAGGGGAGACCCAGTACTTC CASSYGGQLGETQYF
. TRBJ2-7 . TRBV28 TGTGCCAGCAGGACCCCAGGGGATCCCTACGAGCAGTACTTC CASRTPGDPYEQYF
. TRBJ2-4 . TRBV20-1 TGCAGTGCTTACAGGGATCCCATTCAGTACTTC CSAYRDPIQYF
many TRBJ2-1 TRBD1 TRBV13 TGTGCCAGCCGGGACAGGAGCTCCTACAATGAGCAGTTCTTC CASRDRSSYNEQFF
. TRBJ2-1 . TRBV25-1 TGTGCCAGCAGTGCGGCAGCGTCGTCCCAGCATGAGCAGTTCTTC CASSAAASSQHEQFF
. TRBJ2-1 TRBD2 TRBV4-3 TGCGCCAGCAGCCAAGATAGGGGACTAGCGGGAGTGAAGCAGTTCTTC CASSQDRGLAGVKQFF
. TRBJ2-7 . TRBV7-8 TGTGCCAGCAGCACCGTTCTCGAGCAGTACTTC CASSTVLEQYF
. TRBJ2-7 . TRBV5-1 TGCGCCAGCAGCTTGGAATTTTCCTACGAGCAGTACTTC CASSLEFSYEQYF
. TRBJ1-1 . TRBV4-3 TGCGCCAGCAGCCCACAACTGTGGGGGACCATAGAAGCTTTCTTT CASSPQLWGTIEAFF
. TRBJ1-1 . TRBV6-4 TGTGCCAGCAGCCTGGGGGCGGGAGACCATGAAGCTTTCTTT CASSLGAGDHEAFF